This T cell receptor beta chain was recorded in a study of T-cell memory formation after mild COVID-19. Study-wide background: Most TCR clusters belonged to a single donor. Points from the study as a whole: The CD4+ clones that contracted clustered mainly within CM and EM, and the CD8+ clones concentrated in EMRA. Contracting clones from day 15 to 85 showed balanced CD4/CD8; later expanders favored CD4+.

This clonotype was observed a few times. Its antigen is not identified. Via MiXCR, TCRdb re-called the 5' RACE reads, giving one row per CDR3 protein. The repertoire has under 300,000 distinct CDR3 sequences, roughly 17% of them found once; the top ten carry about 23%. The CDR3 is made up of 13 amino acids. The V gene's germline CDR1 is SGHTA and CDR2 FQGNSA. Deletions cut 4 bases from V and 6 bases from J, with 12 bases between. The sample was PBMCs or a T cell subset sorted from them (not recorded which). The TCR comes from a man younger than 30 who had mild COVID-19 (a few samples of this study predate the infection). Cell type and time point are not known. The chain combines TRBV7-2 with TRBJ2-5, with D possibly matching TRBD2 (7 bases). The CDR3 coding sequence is TGTGCCAGCAGCTCGGAGGGGGGGAAGACCCAGTACTTC. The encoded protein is CASSSEGGKTQYF.